This TCR beta chain comes out of a study of blood T cell repertoires in COVID-19 (dated by TCRdb to 2019 to 2021). Describing the broader study: The collaborator samples originated in the United States, Italy and Spain and spanned the acute and convalescent phases of COVID-19. The material from the prospective study consisted of cDNA or gDNA derived from T cells, B-cell-depleted T cells, or PBMCs. Subjects who had been exposed to COVID-19, were actively infected with it, or had recovered from it provided the deeply sampled blood TCRbeta repertoires that made up the dataset. A freely available public database, intended as a resource for researchers studying the immune response to SARS-CoV-2, is where the repertoires were released. Samples were obtained from the ongoing ImmuneRACE study (first 160 participants) and from about 1,300 subjects provided by 6 global collaborators. Nearly every sample came with metadata listing a de-identified subject ID, COVID-19 status, age in years and sex. HLA class I and class II types, where available, came from metadata supplied by the sample provider rather than from assay-based typing.

The immunoSEQ Assay, a bias-controlled multiplex PCR, was used to amplify TCRbeta CDR3 regions from genomic DNA. The authors processed their data as follows. Within the assay, amplification of reference gene primers was used to estimate how many nucleated cells each sample contained. To quantify the absolute abundance of each unique TCRbeta CDR3 rearrangement, sequence reads were collapsed and filtered. For each sample, productive Simpson clonality was calculated as the square root of Simpson's diversity index across productive rearrangements. TCRdb provides this immuneACCESS table in a form limited to in-frame rearrangements. Some clones are lacking; in checked studies, under half of them reflect an unresolved V gene, and why the rest are absent is not known. From that table come the V and J calls and clone size; the DNA was used to work out D and trimming. For this sample there are a few hundred thousand clones; 85% appear just once. The ten largest clones represent around 6.9% of the sample.

V ends up 2 bases short and J 2 bases short, with an unmatched junction base count of 8. According to the germline V gene, CDR1 reads KGHSH and CDR2 reads LQKENI. The CDR3 starts with the cysteine, ends with the phenylalanine, and has 16 residues. Only CDR3 DNA remains: 48 bases, in frame from the first base. Study-wide conclusions, independent of this receptor: How much clinical and demographic metadata was included differed by source and by participant, and the metadata was provided uncurated.

Of note for this clone: This receptor's antigen is unknown. No base quality values were provided; no much bigger clone lies one nucleotide off.

Each collaborating institution followed its own protocols to collect whole blood in K2EDTA tubes. For TCRbeta analysis, collaborators shipped samples as frozen whole blood, isolated PBMCs, or DNA extracted from either of those sample types. The clonotype was recovered from a human donor in a cohort sampled during active COVID-19. The sequenced sample was peripheral blood. This chain is built from TRBV18 and TRBJ2-5; a stretch of 7 junction bases matches TRBD1. The CDR3 region reads CASSPITPGQQETQYF. The nucleotides read TGTGCCAGCTCACCAATCACCCCGGGACAGCAAGAGACCCAGTACTTC.